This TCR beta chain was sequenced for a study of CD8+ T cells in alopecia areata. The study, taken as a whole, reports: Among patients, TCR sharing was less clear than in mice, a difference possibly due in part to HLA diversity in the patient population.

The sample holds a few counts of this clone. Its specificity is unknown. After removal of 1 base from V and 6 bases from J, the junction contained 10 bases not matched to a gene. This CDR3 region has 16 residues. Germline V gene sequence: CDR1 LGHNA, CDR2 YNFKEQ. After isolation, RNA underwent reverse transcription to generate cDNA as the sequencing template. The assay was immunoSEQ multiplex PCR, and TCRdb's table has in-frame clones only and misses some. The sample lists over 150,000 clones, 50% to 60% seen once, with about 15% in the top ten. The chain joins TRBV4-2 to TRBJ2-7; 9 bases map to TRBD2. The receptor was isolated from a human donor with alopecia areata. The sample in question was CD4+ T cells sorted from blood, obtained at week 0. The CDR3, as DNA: TGTGCCAGCAGCCAAGGTAGCGGGGGAACCCTGAGCGAGCAGTACTTC. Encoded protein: CASSQGSGGTLSEQYF.